This T cell receptor beta chain was recovered during a study of cytomegalovirus exposure and HLA in healthy donors. In the study overall: Sequencing of some 190 million T cells in an earlier analysis found approximately 120 million unique TCR beta sequences.

This CDR3 is built from 14 residues. V lost 1 base, J lost 5 bases, and 11 bases lay in between. Germline V gives CDR1 SGHDN, CDR2 FVKESK. Comment on this clone: Its antigen is undetermined.

This cohort consisted of healthy bone marrow donors. The PCR ran on 60 Vbeta and 13 Jbeta primers. Profiling relied on immunoSEQ multiplex PCR, and the TCRdb table lists in-frame clones only, not all of them. The profile shows approximately 78,000 clones, 70% to 85% of them singletons. Notes on the study in general: The availability of immune exposure information extended only to CMV serostatus.

This TCR came from a woman aged 45-59 years in good health and CMV-seronegative. What was sequenced was PBMCs. This rearrangement joins TRBV14 to TRBJ1-1; D is unclear. CDR3 nucleotides: TGTGCCAGCAGCCAAGTGGCACGATGGACTGAAGCTTTCTTT. Translated, it gives CASSQVARWTEAFF.